This is a list of T cell receptor beta chains from one sample in a study of cytomegalovirus exposure and HLA in healthy donors. Assay: immunoSEQ multiplex PCR; the TCRdb copy retains only in-frame clones and omits some. The repertoire consists of approximately 130,000 clones, with more than 70% occurring once and the leading ten covering around 9.1%. What was sequenced was PBMCs. These receptors were collected from a woman aged 50 to 65 in good health and CMV-seropositive. The CDR3 runs from the conserved cysteine through the conserved F or W. D genes are given only for firm matches. Clone size is given for some rows only: seen once, a few or many times, or a class if the clone is expanded.

J gene | D gene | clone size | V gene | CDR3 DNA | CDR3 protein
TRBJ1-2 | - | few | TRBV27 | TGTGCCAGCAGTTTATCGGGACTGAGTAACTATGGCTACACCTTC | CASSLSGLSNYGYTF
TRBJ2-3 | TRBD1 | - | TRBV25-1 | TGTGCCAGCTTGACAGGGGATAAAGATACGCAGTATTTT | CASLTGDKDTQYF
TRBJ1-3 | TRBD1 | - | TRBV6-5 | TGTGCCAGCACGACTCAGAGGGGGCTTGGAAACACCATATATTTT | CASTTQRGLGNTIYF
TRBJ2-2 | TRBD2 | - | TRBV11-2 | TGTGCCAGCACCATCCTTTCCGGGGGCGGGGGGATGGTCACCGGGGAGCTGTTTTTT | CASTILSGGGGMVTGELFF
TRBJ2-5 | TRBD1 | few | TRBV30 | TGTGCCTGGAGTAACAGGGGCCGGGAGACCCAGTACTTC | CAWSNRGRETQYF
TRBJ1-2 | - | - | TRBV6-5 | TGTGCCAGCAGTCCGGCAGGGTTGACCTATGGCTACACCTTC | CASSPAGLTYGYTF
TRBJ1-2 | TRBD1 | few | TRBV6-5 | TGTGCCAGCAGGGACAGGACTTCCTATGGCTACACCTTC | CASRDRTSYGYTF
TRBJ2-4 | - | - | TRBV19 | TGTGCCAGTAGTCCGTCCAAAAACATTCAGTACTTC | CASSPSKNIQYF
TRBJ2-2 | TRBD1 | once | TRBV9 | TGTGCCAGCAGCGCGGGACAGGGGATGGGCGGGGAGCTGTTTTTT | CASSAGQGMGGELFF
TRBJ1-1 | - | few | TRBV11-3 | TGTGCCAGCAGCTTTGCTCTAGGTCTGAACACTGAAGCTTTCTTT | CASSFALGLNTEAFF
TRBJ2-7 | TRBD1 | few | TRBV18 | TGTGCCAGCTCCTCAAGACACGGACAGGGGAACTACGAGCAGTACTTC | CASSSRHGQGNYEQYF
TRBJ2-2 | - | few | TRBV19 | TGTGCCAGTGGGACCGGGACTTCAAACACCGGGGAGCTGTTTTTT | CASGTGTSNTGELFF
TRBJ1-1 | - | few | TRBV6-6 | TGTGCCAGCAGTTCTCGGGGTATTCGGGACACTGAAGCTTTCTTT | CASSSRGIRDTEAFF
TRBJ2-7 | TRBD2 | - | TRBV7-9 | TGTGCCAGTTGTCTAGCGGGCGTCGCCTACGAGCAGTACTTC | CASCLAGVAYEQYF
TRBJ2-1 | TRBD2 | - | TRBV29-1 | TGCAGCGTTGAAGTGCGGGGGGACTCCTACAATGAGCAGTTCTTC | CSVEVRGDSYNEQFF
TRBJ2-1 | TRBD1 | - | TRBV15 | TGTGCCACCAGCCTCCGCAACAGGGGGTACAATGAGCAGTTCTTC | CATSLRNRGYNEQFF
TRBJ2-1 | - | - | TRBV7-2 | TGTGCCAGCAGCTTAGCCTCAGGACAGAATGAGCAGTTCTTC | CASSLASGQNEQFF
TRBJ2-3 | TRBD2 | - | TRBV29-1 | TGCAGCGTTGCCCCATGGACTAGCGGAGGGACAGATACGCAGTATTTT | CSVAPWTSGGTDTQYF
TRBJ1-2 | TRBD1 | - | TRBV7-2 | TGTGCCAGCAGCCCTGGACAGGGTTCATCTGGCTACACCTTC | CASSPGQGSSGYTF
TRBJ1-3 | - | - | TRBV30 | TGTGCCTGGAGTGTAGAGTTATGGTCCCAGCGCATCAACACCATATATTTT | CAWSVELWSQRINTIYF
TRBJ1-1 | - | - | TRBV2 | TGTGCCAGCAGCTTCACAGGAAACACTGAAGCTTTCTTT | CASSFTGNTEAFF
TRBJ2-1 | - | - | TRBV20-1 | TGCAGTGCTAGTCTTCAGGGGAGGGGGTTCTTC | CSASLQGRGFF
TRBJ1-1 | - | - | TRBV29-1 | TGCAGCGTTGAACCGGGGGTGGGCACTGAAGCTTTCTTT | CSVEPGVGTEAFF
TRBJ1-5 | - | - | TRBV19 | TGTGCCAGTAGTATCAGGGATAGCAATCAGCCCCAGCATTTT | CASSIRDSNQPQHF
TRBJ1-2 | TRBD1 | few | TRBV5-6 | TGTGCCAGCAGCGCGGACAGGGCCCTTGGCTACACCTTC | CASSADRALGYTF
TRBJ2-7 | TRBD2 | - | TRBV7-2 | TGTGCCAGCAGCCCATTGGGACTAGCGCTCAACGAGCAGTACTTC | CASSPLGLALNEQYF
TRBJ2-1 | - | - | TRBV5-4 | TGTGCCAGCATGAACGGTGGAGGGTACAATGAGCAGTTCTTC | CASMNGGGYNEQFF
TRBJ2-2 | TRBD1 | - | TRBV5-6 | TGTGCCAGCAGCTTCGGACAGGGGGGCTACACCGGGGAGCTGTTTTTT | CASSFGQGGYTGELFF
TRBJ1-1 | - | few | TRBV6-6 | TGTGCCAGCCAGGGTATGAACACTGAAGCTTTCTTT | CASQGMNTEAFF
TRBJ1-5 | TRBD1 | - | TRBV10-3 | TGTGCCATCAGTGAGGGGAGAGGTACAGGGGGTCAGCCCCAGCATTTT | CAISEGRGTGGQPQHF
TRBJ2-3 | - | - | TRBV5-6 | TGTGCCAGCAGCTTGGAGCTAGGAGGGGGCACAGATACGCAGTATTTT | CASSLELGGGTDTQYF
TRBJ1-1 | - | - | TRBV7-2 | TGTGCCAGCAGCTTACGGGGACAAAAGGATGAAGCTTTCTTT | CASSLRGQKDEAFF
TRBJ2-4 | - | - | TRBV5-8 | TGTGCCAGCAGCTCTTTGGGCGGGGGCGTTGACATTCAGTACTTC | CASSSLGGGVDIQYF
TRBJ1-2 | TRBD1 | - | TRBV30 | TGTGCCCGGAGGGCTCCCGGGACAGGGGGTCGGGTTGGCTACACCTTC | CARRAPGTGGRVGYTF
TRBJ1-5 | TRBD1 | - | TRBV19 | TGTGCCAGTGGTACACAGGGGGCCAATCAGCCCCAGCATTTT | CASGTQGANQPQHF
TRBJ1-3 | - | - | TRBV5-1 | TGCGCCAGCAGCCGAGGAGGGGGGGTCGGAAACACCATATATTTT | CASSRGGGVGNTIYF
TRBJ1-3 | - | - | TRBV30 | TGTGCCTGGAGAGACCCAGGGCAGGGGAACACCATATATTTT | CAWRDPGQGNTIYF
TRBJ2-7 | - | few | TRBV14 | TGTGCCAGCAGCCAAGTGTTATATGCCTACGAGCAGTACTTC | CASSQVLYAYEQYF
TRBJ2-1 | TRBD2 | - | TRBV11-1 | TGTGCCAGCAGCTTAGCACTAGCGGGGGGGCGGTCGCAGTTCTTC | CASSLALAGGRSQFF
TRBJ2-7 | TRBD2 | - | TRBV6-1 | TGTGCCAGCAGTAAAGAACTAGCGGCCCCCTACGAGCAGTACTTC | CASSKELAAPYEQYF
TRBJ1-1 | - | - | TRBV9 | TGTGCCAGCAGGGGCAGGGCCAACACTGAAGCTTTCTTT | CASRGRANTEAFF
TRBJ2-1 | TRBD1 | - | TRBV29-1 | TGCAGCGTTGGGGGGACAGGGAACAATGAGCAGTTCTTC | CSVGGTGNNEQFF
TRBJ1-1 | TRBD1 | medium-sized | TRBV7-2 | TGTGCCAGCAGCTTAACCAGGGGGGACACTGAAGCTTTCTTT | CASSLTRGDTEAFF
TRBJ1-1 | - | once | TRBV5-1 | TGCGCCAGCAGCTTCGATGGACAGCCTCAAATGAACACTGAAGCTTTCTTT | CASSFDGQPQMNTEAFF
TRBJ1-1 | - | - | TRBV5-1 | TGCGCCAGCAGTACTGCATGGTCGAACACTGAAGCTTTCTTT | CASSTAWSNTEAFF
TRBJ1-3 | TRBD1 | few | TRBV11-2 | TGTGCCAGCAGCTTTGGACAGGGGGTATTTGGAAACACCATATATTTT | CASSFGQGVFGNTIYF
TRBJ1-5 | TRBD1 | - | TRBV5-1 | TGCGCCAGCAGCCCTCAAGGACAGGGGGGATATCAGCCCCAGCATTTT | CASSPQGQGGYQPQHF
TRBJ2-7 | TRBD2 | - | TRBV6-6 | TGTGCCAGCAGTTACGCGGGAGCTGGCGAGCAGTACTTC | CASSYAGAGEQYF
TRBJ1-6 | TRBD1 | - | TRBV6-1 | TGTGCCAGCAGCGGGGACAGTTCACCCCTCCACTTT | CASSGDSSPLHF
TRBJ2-7 | - | - | TRBV5-1 | TGCGCCAGCAGCTTGGTAAAGGCAGGGCATTCCTACGAGCAGTACTTC | CASSLVKAGHSYEQYF
TRBJ1-2 | TRBD1 | - | TRBV18 | TGTGCCAGCTCACCACAGACAGGGGATAGTGGCTACACCTTC | CASSPQTGDSGYTF
TRBJ2-3 | TRBD2 | - | TRBV5-1 | TGCGCCAGCAGCCCAGGACTAGCGGGACTCGATACGCAGTATTTT | CASSPGLAGLDTQYF
TRBJ1-2 | - | once | TRBV5-4 | TGTGCCAGCAGCTTTTCCCAGGACTATGGCTACACCTTC | CASSFSQDYGYTF
TRBJ1-1 | TRBD1 | - | TRBV11-3 | TGTGCCAGCAGCTACAGGGGTATGAACACTGAAGCTTTCTTT | CASSYRGMNTEAFF
TRBJ1-2 | - | - | TRBV2 | TGTGCCAGCAGTGAAGCGCGGGAGGGACGGGACTATGGCTACACCTTC | CASSEAREGRDYGYTF